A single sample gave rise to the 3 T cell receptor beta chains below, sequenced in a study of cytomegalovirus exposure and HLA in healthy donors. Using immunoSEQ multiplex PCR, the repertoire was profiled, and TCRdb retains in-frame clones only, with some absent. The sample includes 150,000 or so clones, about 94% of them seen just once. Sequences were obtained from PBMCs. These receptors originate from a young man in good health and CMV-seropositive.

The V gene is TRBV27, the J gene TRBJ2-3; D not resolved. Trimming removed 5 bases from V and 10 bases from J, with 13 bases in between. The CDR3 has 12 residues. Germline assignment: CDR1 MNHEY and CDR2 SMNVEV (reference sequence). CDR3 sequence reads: CASSSGPFAQYF. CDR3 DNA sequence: TGTGCCAGCAGTAGTGGGCCTTTTGCGCAGTATTTT.

The CDR3 DNA follows: TGTGCCTGGAGTGTACAGGGGGAGACCCAGTACTTC. This gives the protein CAWSVQGETQYF. This chain uses TRBV30 with TRBJ2-5; TRBD1 aligns across 7 bases. The V gene end was trimmed by 0 bases and the J gene end by 5 bases; junction bases not matched to a gene: 0. This CDR3 contains 12 residues. Germline V gene data show CDR1 as GTSNPN and CDR2 as SVGIG (reference sequence).

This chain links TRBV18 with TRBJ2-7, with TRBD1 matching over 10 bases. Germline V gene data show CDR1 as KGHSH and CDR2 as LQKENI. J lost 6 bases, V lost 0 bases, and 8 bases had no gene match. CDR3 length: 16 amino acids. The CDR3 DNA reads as TGTGCCAGCTCACCACCAGTGGGGACAGGGGTTCGCGAGCAGTACTTC. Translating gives CASSPPVGTGVREQYF.